This T cell receptor (beta chain) was captured by sequencing in a study of blood T cell repertoires in COVID-19. The germline CDR1 and CDR2 sequences are SEHNR and FQNEAQ (reference sequence). The CDR3 runs 16 residues. Trimming took 5 bases from V and 6 from J, leaving 17 bases between them. Data came from immunoSEQ multiplex PCR; TCRdb stores just in-frame clones and leaves some out. The repertoire holds some 200,000 clones, about 85% seen once, with approximately 0.9% in the top ten. The sequence was obtained from a man aged 55 to 69 with COVID-19, enrolled during active disease. This chain links TRBV7-9 with TRBJ1-6, with D perhaps matching TRBD1 (6 bases). The sequenced sample consisted of peripheral blood. CDR3 in amino acids: CASSAPPGQPNSPLHF. The CDR3 DNA reads TGTGCCAGCAGCGCACCGCCCGGACAGCCTAATTCACCCCTCCACTTT. The full variable domain, with the rest looked up from reference TRBV7-9 and TRBJ1-6, is DTGVSQNPRHKITKRGQNVTFRCDPISEHNRLYWYRQTLGQGPEFLTYFQNEAQLEKSRLLSDRFSAERPKGSFSTLEIQRTEQGDSAMYLCASSAPPGQPNSPLHFGNGTRLTVT.